This is a list of T cell receptor beta chains from one sample in a study of regulatory T cells in long-lasting Graves disease. Each CDR3 protein is one row after TCRdb ran MiXCR on the multiplex PCR reads. The profile covers 300,000 to 400,000 distinct CDR3 sequences, with approximately 15% appearing a single time and less than 35% taken by the ten largest. These data were also reused for a study on T cells in Graves' hyperthyroidism and ophthalmopathy.

Sequencing was performed on peripheral blood mononuclear cells (PBMCs), taken at new diagnosis, from a patient treated with antithyroid drugs. The receptor set was obtained from a man aged 40-50 years with Graves disease. Both conserved end residues are part of each CDR3. D genes are given only for firm matches. For some rows the clone size is stated as once, few or many, or as a class when expanded; others skip it.

V gene	CDR3 length	D gene	J gene	clone size	CDR3 DNA	CDR3 protein
TRBV10-3	13	TRBD1	TRBJ2-1	.	TGTGCCATCGCGGGACAGGGGGATGGTGAGCAGTTCTTC	CAIAGQGDGEQFF
TRBV11-2	15	.	TRBJ2-5	many	TGTGCCAGCAGCGCCTCGGGGGCAACCCAAGAGACCCAGTACTTC	CASSASGATQETQYF
TRBV11-2	15	TRBD1	TRBJ2-5	many	TGTGCCAGCAGCTTAGACACAGGGGGCGGTCTGACCCAGTACTTC	CASSLDTGGGLTQYF
TRBV20-1	13	.	TRBJ2-1	many	TGCAGTGCTAGAGGTGCAGGAAACAATGAGCAGTTCTTC	CSARGAGNNEQFF
TRBV12-3/TRBV12-4	15	TRBD1	TRBJ2-1	many	TGTGCCAGCAGTAACCGGGACAGGGGATCCAATGAGCAGTTCTTC	CASSNRDRGSNEQFF
TRBV11-2	14	.	TRBJ2-5	many	TGTGCCAGCAGAAAGGACACAGGGGAGGGCACCCAGTACTTC	CASRKDTGEGTQYF
TRBV20-1	15	TRBD1	TRBJ1-6	.	TGCAGTGCAACCACAGGGGGCGCGGATAATTCACCCCTCCACTTT	CSATTGGADNSPLHF
TRBV7-9	14	.	TRBJ2-2	few	TGTGCCAGCAGCCAGTGGTCCGGGAACGGGGAGCTGTTTTTT	CASSQWSGNGELFF
TRBV5-1	15	.	TRBJ1-4	.	TGCGCCAGCAGCCAGGAGCCTGGGGCAGGTGAAAAACTGTTTTTT	CASSQEPGAGEKLFF
TRBV2	15	TRBD2	TRBJ2-1	many	TGTGCCAGCAGTGAACGGGACTATCAGTACAATGAGCAGTTCTTC	CASSERDYQYNEQFF
TRBV7-2	14	TRBD2	TRBJ2-3	.	TGTGCCAGCAGCTCCCGGACTAGCTCAGATACGCAGTATTTT	CASSSRTSSDTQYF
TRBV24-1	18	.	TRBJ2-5	many	TGTGCCACCAGTGATTCGCCTGGGGGAGGTACAGGGGAAGAGACCCAGTACTTC	CATSDSPGGGTGEETQYF
TRBV6-6	15	.	TRBJ1-1	many	TGTGCCAGCAGTTACTCGATTTTCTTGAACACTGAAGCTTTCTTT	CASSYSIFLNTEAFF
TRBV2	15	.	TRBJ1-2	many	TGTGCCAGCAGTGAACTAGGGGGGGGTAACTATGGCTACACCTTC	CASSELGGGNYGYTF
TRBV2	15	TRBD1	TRBJ2-2	few	TGTGCCAGCAGTCCCATACAGGGGGCGGCCGGGGAGCTGTTTTTT	CASSPIQGAAGELFF
TRBV28	14	.	TRBJ1-2	many	TGTGCCAGCAGTCCGGGACGCCTGGCCTATGGCTACACCTTC	CASSPGRLAYGYTF
TRBV29-1	11	.	TRBJ2-3	many	TGCAGCGTTGAACAAGGTCTTTCGCAGTATTTT	CSVEQGLSQYF
TRBV20-1	16	TRBD2	TRBJ2-3	many	TGCAGTGCCAAGCCCTTCCTAGCGGGGGTGACAGATACGCAGTATTTT	CSAKPFLAGVTDTQYF
TRBV7-2	17	TRBD1	TRBJ2-3	many	TGTGCCAGCAGCCCTAGAGCAACCGGGACAGGGGATGGTACGCAGTATTTT	CASSPRATGTGDGTQYF
TRBV12-3/TRBV12-4	15	TRBD1	TRBJ1-4	many	TGTGCCAGCACCTCTAGGACAGGGCAAAATGAAAAACTGTTTTTT	CASTSRTGQNEKLFF
TRBV24-1	15	TRBD1	TRBJ1-2	few	TGTGCCACCAGTGATGGACGACAGGGGAACTATGGCTACACCTTC	CATSDGRQGNYGYTF
TRBV5-1	13	TRBD2	TRBJ2-3	.	TGCGCCAGCAGCGGGACTAATTCTAATACGCAGTATTTT	CASSGTNSNTQYF
TRBV6-1	11	.	TRBJ2-1	.	TGTGCCAGCGGGGCGTTGGATGAGCAGTTCTTC	CASGALDEQFF
TRBV9	15	TRBD1	TRBJ1-1	many	TGTGCCAGCAGTGAAAACGCAGGGGGGAACACTGAAGCTTTCTTT	CASSENAGGNTEAFF
TRBV6-4	17	TRBD1	TRBJ2-1	many	TGTGCCAGCAGTGACAGCCCAGGGGGACAGGGAGGCAATGAGCAGTTCTTC	CASSDSPGGQGGNEQFF
TRBV10-3	13	.	TRBJ1-5	many	TGTGCCATCAGTGGACAGCCTTATCAGCCCCAGCATTTT	CAISGQPYQPQHF
TRBV29-1	14	TRBD2	TRBJ2-5	.	TGCAGCACACCGGGACTAGCGGTCCAAGAGACCCAGCACTTC	CSTPGLAVQETQHF
TRBV10-3	17	TRBD1	TRBJ1-2	.	TGTGCCATCAGTGACTCGAACTTGGGACAGGGGTTCTATGGCTACACCTTC	CAISDSNLGQGFYGYTF
TRBV7-3	17	TRBD2	TRBJ2-5	few	TGTGCCAGCAGCTTACCCGGACTAGCGGGAGGACAAGAGACCCAGTACTTC	CASSLPGLAGGQETQYF
TRBV5-1	12	.	TRBJ2-1	.	TGCGCCAGCAGCCAAAACAGCAATGAGCAGTTCTTC	CASSQNSNEQFF
TRBV12-3/TRBV12-4	13	TRBD1	TRBJ2-7	many	TGTGCCAGCAGCTGGGACAGGACCTACGAGCAGTACTTC	CASSWDRTYEQYF
TRBV5-1	14	TRBD1	TRBJ2-3	many	TGCGCCAGCAGCGTGACAGGGGGCACAGATACGCAGTATTTT	CASSVTGGTDTQYF
TRBV3-1	16	TRBD1	TRBJ2-1	many	TGTGCCAGCAGTCACCTAGGACAGGGGATATTCAATGAGCAGTTCTTC	CASSHLGQGIFNEQFF